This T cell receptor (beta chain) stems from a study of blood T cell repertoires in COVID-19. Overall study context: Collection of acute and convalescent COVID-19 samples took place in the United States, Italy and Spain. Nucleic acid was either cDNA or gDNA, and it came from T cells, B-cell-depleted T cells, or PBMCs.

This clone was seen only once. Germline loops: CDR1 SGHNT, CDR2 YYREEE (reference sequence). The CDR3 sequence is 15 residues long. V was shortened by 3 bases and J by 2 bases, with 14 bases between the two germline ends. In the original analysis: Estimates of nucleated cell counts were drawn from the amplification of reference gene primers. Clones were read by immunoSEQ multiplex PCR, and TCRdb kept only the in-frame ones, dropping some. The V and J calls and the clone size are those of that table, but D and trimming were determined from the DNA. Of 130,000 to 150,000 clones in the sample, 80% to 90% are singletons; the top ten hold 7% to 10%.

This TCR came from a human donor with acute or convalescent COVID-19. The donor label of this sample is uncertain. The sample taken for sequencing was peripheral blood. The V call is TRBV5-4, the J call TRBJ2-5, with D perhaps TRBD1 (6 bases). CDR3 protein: CASSSQGRNQETQYF. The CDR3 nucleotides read TGTGCCAGCAGCTCCCAGGGGCGGAATCAAGAGACCCAGTACTTC.